These 19 T cell receptor beta chains came from one sample sequenced in a study of OX40 agonist ivuxolimab in advanced cancers. The repertoire was sequenced with immunoSEQ multiplex PCR; TCRdb's copy has only in-frame clones and lacks some. The repertoire has 12,000 or so clones, around 80% of them found once; the top ten carry about a tenth. The source material was CD4+ or CD8+ T cells sorted from blood, sampled in a trial of the OX40 agonist ivuxolimab. The source is an adult with an advanced solid tumor such as melanoma, head and neck, liver or kidney cancer.

This chain uses TRBV6-1 with TRBJ1-6; D is unclear. V was shortened by 3 bases and J by 6 bases, with 9 bases between the two germline ends. The CDR3 loop spans 14 amino acids. Germline V CDR1 and CDR2: MNHNS, SASEGT. The CDR3 protein is CASSDRVGNSPLHF. CDR3 bases: TGTGCCAGCAGTGACCGGGTCGGTAATTCACCCCTCCACTTT.

The chain has TRBV10-1 and TRBJ2-7, with unresolved D. Germline V CDR1 and CDR2: WNHNN, SYGVQD (reference sequence). This CDR3 contains 13 residues. Trimming removed 0 bases from V and 5 bases from J, with 8 bases in between. CDR3 protein: CASSESIGDEQYF. The CDR3 DNA sequence: TGCGCCAGCAGTGAGTCAATAGGAGACGAGCAGTACTTC.

This clone was seen a single time. The chain is built from TRBV5-5 and TRBJ1-6; D possibly corresponds to TRBD1 (5 bases). The CDR3 has 17 residues. The germline V gene has CDR1 SGHKS and CDR2 YYEKEE (reference sequence). V lost 4 bases to trimming and J lost 3 bases, with 17 bases between them. The CDR3 loop is CASSRDGATFYNSPLHF. The CDR3 nucleotides read TGTGCCAGCAGCCGGGACGGGGCTACCTTCTATAATTCACCCCTCCACTTT.

The sample holds a few counts of this clone. The rearrangement links TRBV29-1 to TRBJ2-1; 9 nucleotides line up with TRBD1. V shed 1 base and J 1 base; nucleotides not matched to a gene: 5. CDR1 is SQVTM and CDR2 is ANQGSEA in the germline V gene. The CDR3 is 16 amino acids. The DNA for the CDR3 is TGCAGCGTTGAAGGGGACAGGGAGTTGTCCTACAATGAGCAGTTCTTC. Protein: CSVEGDRELSYNEQFF.

This clone ranks as medium-sized. This chain uses TRBV4-2 with TRBJ2-5; the D call may be TRBD1 or TRBD2 (6 bases each). The V and J ends lost 3 bases and 7 bases respectively, with 12 bases between them. The CDR3 runs 13 residues. Germline CDR1 LGHNA, CDR2 YNFKEQ. Here the CDR3 reads CASSQGGRGTQYF. CDR3 nucleotides: TGTGCCAGCAGCCAGGGGGGCCGGGGGACCCAGTACTTC.

This chain links TRBV5-4 with TRBJ1-1; D is unclear. Trimming stripped 0 bases from V and 1 base from J, with 16 bases between. The CDR3 has 17 amino acids. In germline, CDR1 is SGHNT, CDR2 YYREEE (reference sequence). CDR3 region: CASSLAVVRSSNTEAFF. The CDR3 DNA reads TGTGCCAGCAGCTTGGCCGTGGTCAGATCTTCGAACACTGAAGCTTTCTTT.

The rearrangement links TRBV5-4 to TRBJ1-1; no clear D. From germline, CDR1 is SGHNT and CDR2 YYREEE (reference sequence). The CDR3 has 14 residues. V gave up 1 base and J gave up 4 bases, with 11 bases separating them. The CDR3 region has the DNA TGTGCCAGCAGCTTGTGGGTAGAAGGCACTGAAGCTTTCTTT. It codes for CASSLWVEGTEAFF.

J is TRBJ1-2 and V is TRBV6-8; no clear D gene. Germline CDR1 MNHGY, CDR2 SAAAGT. This CDR3 region has 10 residues. V was clipped by 7 bases and J by 3 bases, with 3 bases between them. The CDR3 DNA is TGTGCCAGCAAGGACTATGGCTACACCTTC. Protein sequence: CASKDYGYTF.

This clone showed up just once. The rearrangement links TRBV2 to TRBJ2-1, with TRBD2 identical over 11 bases. Per the germline V gene, CDR1 is SNHLY and CDR2 is FYNNEI. Trimming cost V 5 bases and J 2 bases; bases outside gene matches: 2. The CDR3 has 15 residues. The CDR3 coding sequence is TGTGCCAGCAGTAATAGCGGGGGGGCCTACAATGAGCAGTTCTTC. Encoded protein: CASSNSGGAYNEQFF.

The J gene is TRBJ1-4, the V gene TRBV7-9; no firm D call. CDR1 is SEHNR, CDR2 FQNEAQ, per germline (reference sequence). The CDR3 runs 12 residues. The V gene lost 5 bases and the J gene lost 8 bases, with 9 bases spanning the gap. CDR3 nucleotide sequence: TGTGCCAGCAGCCGCCTAGGCGAAAAACTGTTTTTT. It is translated as CASSRLGEKLFF.

This clone was observed a handful of times. The genes are TRBV19 and TRBJ1-1; the D is unclear. Germline V gene lookup returns CDR1 LNHDA and CDR2 SQIVND (reference sequence). Trimming left V 5 bases short and J 0 bases short, with 10 bases between. This CDR3 spans 14 amino acids. The CDR3 here is CASSLGNMNTEAFF. The DNA of the CDR3 is TGTGCCAGTAGTTTGGGGAATATGAACACTGAAGCTTTCTTT.

V usage is TRBV15 and J usage is TRBJ2-3; TRBD2 aligns across 8 bases. The CDR3 extends over 16 amino acids. Germline V CDR1 and CDR2: LNHNV, YYDKDF (reference sequence). The V gene end was trimmed by 1 base and the J gene end by 4 bases; junction bases not matched to a gene: 7. In nucleotides, the CDR3 is TGTGCCACCAGCAGAGGCCTAGCGGGCGGGGCAGATACGCAGTATTTT. Protein sequence: CATSRGLAGGADTQYF.

The V and J genes are TRBV7-9 and TRBJ1-2; D call uncertain. CDR3 length equals 14 residues. CDR1 SEHNR and CDR2 FQNEAQ come from the germline V gene (reference sequence). V was pared by 0 bases and J by 9 bases, with 14 bases between. CDR3 sequence: CASSLAWPASSYTF. Written as DNA, the CDR3 is TGTGCCAGCAGCTTAGCGTGGCCCGCCTCAAGCTACACCTTC.

This clone was detected once. The V and J genes are TRBV5-5 and TRBJ2-7; 10 bases match TRBD1. CDR1 SGHKS and CDR2 YYEKEE come from the germline V gene (reference sequence). This CDR3 has 14 amino acids. The trim removed 4 bases at V and 6 bases at J, leaving 7 bases unmatched. The CDR3 bases are TGTGCCAGCAGCCCCGGGGACAGGGGAAGCGAGCAGTACTTC. Translation gives CASSPGDRGSEQYF.

The V and J genes are TRBV7-9 and TRBJ2-7, with no clear D. There are 15 residues in the CDR3. V was clipped by 1 base and J by 1 base, with 11 bases between them. The germline V gene has CDR1 SEHNR and CDR2 FQNEAQ (reference sequence). CDR3 nucleotides: TGTGCCAGCAGCTTAGGCCGTGGCGGTTCCTACGAGCAGTACTTC. Amino acids: CASSLGRGGSYEQYF.

The chain carries TRBV6-6 and TRBJ2-2; TRBD1 matches at 7 bases. This CDR3 region has 14 residues. The V gene end was trimmed by 11 bases and the J gene end by 1 base; junction bases not matched to a gene: 7. Germline V gene lookup returns CDR1 MNHNY and CDR2 SVGAGI (reference sequence). The CDR3 region is CASLPGGNTGELFF. As DNA, the CDR3 is TGTGCCTCCCTCCCAGGGGGGAACACCGGGGAGCTGTTTTTT.

This clone was counted a single time. The chain employs TRBV21-1 and TRBJ2-7; the DNA was not compared with TRBD2, the D call given in the table. TRBV21-1 is classified as a pseudogene. This CDR3 spans 20 amino acids. The CDR3 DNA sequence: TGTGCCAGCAGCATTGCTAGAGTGGGGACTAGCGGGGGGGGCTGGTACGAGCAGTACTTC. It yields the protein CASSIARVGTSGGGWYEQYF.

In this sample, this clone is medium-sized. J is TRBJ2-7 and V is TRBV19, with 12 positions matching TRBD2. Trimming at V came to 6 bases and at J to 1 base, leaving 4 bases not matched to a gene. Germline-derived CDR1 and CDR2 are LNHDA and SQIVND (reference sequence). This CDR3 is 15 amino acids long. CDR3 in DNA: TGTGCCAGTAGCCTTCTAGCGGGGGGGTCCTACGAGCAGTACTTC. Its protein product is CASSLLAGGSYEQYF.

The CDR3, as DNA: TGTGCCAGCACCTATTCCGGGGGAGACACCGGGGAGCTGTTTTTT. Translating gives CASTYSGGDTGELFF. The chain employs TRBV5-6 and TRBJ2-2, with a weak D call TRBD2 (6 bases). The CDR3 has 15 residues. Trimming cost V 6 bases and J 3 bases, with 15 bases left between them. Germline loops: CDR1 SGHDT, CDR2 YYEEEE.